The 20 T cell receptor beta chains presented below share a single source sample, sequenced in a study of cytomegalovirus exposure and HLA in healthy donors. The PCR had 60 Vbeta and 13 Jbeta primers. Profiled with immunoSEQ multiplex PCR; TCRdb holds only in-frame clones, not every one. Of over 150,000 clones in the sample, roughly four fifths were seen once. The specimen sequenced was PBMCs. The receptor set was obtained from a man aged 45-60 years in good health and CMV-seronegative.

The chain is built from TRBV11-2 and TRBJ2-3; 7 nucleotides agree with TRBD2. Trimming at V came to 1 base and at J to 3 bases, leaving 10 bases not matched to a gene. The CDR3 is made up of 17 amino acids. From germline, CDR1 is SGHAT and CDR2 FQNNGV. The CDR3 DNA reads TGTGCCAGCAGCTTAGTATCTGGGGGGGGGATTACAGATACGCAGTATTTT. It codes for CASSLVSGGGITDTQYF.

This sequence joins TRBV4-3 and TRBJ1-6, with D hard to call. Trimming removed 4 bases from V and 7 bases from J, with 11 bases in between. CDR3 length: 14 amino acids. The germline V gene encodes CDR1 LGHNA and CDR2 YSLEER. The CDR3 loop reads CASSPQGGNSPLHF. The DNA of the CDR3 is TGCGCCAGCAGCCCGCAAGGCGGGAATTCACCCCTCCACTTT.

This chain links TRBV19 with TRBJ2-5; 8 bases line up with TRBD1. The ends lost 0 bases at V and 11 bases at J; junction bases unmatched: 14. Germline lookup yields CDR1 LNHDA and CDR2 SQIVND (reference sequence). This CDR3 is built from 16 residues. The CDR3 sequence: CASSIDPRGRSGEQYF. DNA of the CDR3: TGTGCCAGTAGTATAGACCCCAGGGGGCGAAGTGGAGAGCAGTACTTC.

This clone was seen only once. The chain joins TRBV19 to TRBJ1-1; a possible D gene is TRBD1 (6 bases). V was clipped by 8 bases and J by 8 bases, with 21 bases between them. This CDR3 spans 14 amino acids. The germline CDR1 and CDR2 sequences are LNHDA and SQIVND (reference sequence). The CDR3 sequence is CASGGPLSGLEAFF. The CDR3, as DNA: TGTGCCAGTGGGGGCCCGCTGTCGGGCCTAGAAGCTTTCTTT.

This clone was picked up one time. This chain links TRBV5-1 with TRBJ2-5; 8 bases line up with TRBD1. The CDR3 runs 15 residues. The V and J ends lost 4 bases and 0 bases, in that order; junction bases with no gene match: 5. Germline-derived CDR1 and CDR2 are SGHRS and YFSETQ. CDR3 coding DNA: TGCGCCAGCAGCCCTGGGACAGGCTACCAAGAGACCCAGTACTTC. This codes for CASSPGTGYQETQYF. The variable domain in full, completed from reference TRBV5-1 and TRBJ2-5, reads KAGVTQTPRYLIKTRGQQVTLSCSPISGHRSVSWYQQTPGQGLQFLFEYFSETQRNKGNFPGRFSGRQFSNSRSEMNVSTLELGDSALYLCASSPGTGYQETQYFGPGTRLLVL.

The chain couples TRBV25-1 to TRBJ1-6, with TRBD1 matching over 7 bases. Trimming cost V 4 bases and J 7 bases; bases outside gene matches: 7. Germline-derived CDR1 and CDR2 are MGHDK and SYGVNS. This CDR3 is built from 15 residues. The CDR3, as DNA: TGTGCCAGCAGTGCCCGGGACAGCCAGAATTCACCCCTCCACTTT. Translated, it gives CASSARDSQNSPLHF.

The chain carries TRBV11-2 and TRBJ2-5; the D is unclear. Between the trimmed V and J ends, which lost 5 bases and 5 bases, there was a span of 6 bases. In germline, CDR1 is SGHAT, CDR2 FQNNGV. This CDR3 has 11 amino acids. The CDR3 loop reads CASSRRETQYF. The CDR3 bases are TGTGCCAGCAGCCGCCGGGAGACCCAGTACTTC.

V is TRBV15 and J is TRBJ2-3, with D possibly matching TRBD2 (6 bases). V dropped 0 bases and J dropped 0 bases, with 10 bases sitting between them. This CDR3 is built from 16 residues. The V gene's germline CDR1 is LNHNV and CDR2 YYDKDF (reference sequence). In DNA, the CDR3 is TGTGCCACCAGCAGAGATGGCGGGGCTAGCACAGATACGCAGTATTTT. This sequence encodes CATSRDGGASTDTQYF.

The chain combines TRBV19 with TRBJ2-5, with D tentatively TRBD1 (6 bases). The CDR3 consists of 14 residues. Trimming pared 10 bases from V and 7 bases from J, leaving 22 bases between. The germline V gene encodes CDR1 LNHDA and CDR2 SQIVND (reference sequence). The CDR3 reads CATTPRGPQGTQYF. CDR3 nucleotide sequence: TGTGCCACCACCCCCAGGGGTCCCCAGGGGACCCAGTACTTC.

This clone occurred a few times. This sequence joins TRBV4-3 and TRBJ2-7; D possibly corresponds to TRBD2 (6 bases). CDR1 and CDR2 (germline): LGHNA, YSLEER. V lost 4 bases, J lost 7 bases, and 17 bases lay in between. The CDR3 runs 14 residues. The CDR3 DNA reads TGCGCCAGCAGCCTCGGAGTGGGCGGGGAAGAGCAGTACTTC. Its translation is CASSLGVGGEEQYF.

The V call is TRBV7-3, the J call TRBJ2-3, with D possibly TRBD1 on 6 matching bases. This CDR3 contains 14 residues. CDR1 SGHTA and CDR2 FQGTGA come from the germline V gene. The V end lost 4 bases, the J end lost 2 bases, and 10 bases lay between the germline ends. The CDR3 DNA reads TGTGCCAGCAGCTCCGGGACATACACAGATACGCAGTATTTT. As protein: CASSSGTYTDTQYF.

This clone was seen once. This rearrangement joins TRBV5-5 to TRBJ2-2, with 7 bases that match TRBD2. V lost 6 bases and J lost 1; bases outside the gene matches: 9. Looked up from germline, CDR1 is SGHKS and CDR2 is YYEKEE (reference sequence). CDR3 length: 16 residues. The CDR3 is CASIGGTQQNTGELFF. The CDR3 coding sequence is TGTGCCAGCATCGGGGGGACTCAGCAGAACACCGGGGAGCTGTTTTTT. Variable domain in full (rest from reference TRBV5-5 and TRBJ2-2): DAGVTQSPTHLIKTRGQQVTLRCSPISGHKSVSWYQQVLGQGPQFIFQYYEKEERGRGNFPDRFSARQFPNYSSELNVNALLLGDSALYLCASIGGTQQNTGELFFGEGSRLTVL.

The V call is TRBV28, the J call TRBJ2-7, with D tentatively TRBD1 (5 bases). Germline V gives CDR1 MDHEN, CDR2 SYDVKM. V shed 6 bases and J shed 0 bases, with 21 bases lying between them. The CDR3 length is 17 residues. The CDR3 region has the DNA TGTGCCAGCAGCAGCCGAGGATGGACACCTCACTCCTACGAGCAGTACTTC. Its translation: CASSSRGWTPHSYEQYF.

The chain has TRBV6-1 and TRBJ1-4; D unresolved. The V and J ends lost 9 bases and 6 bases respectively, with 17 bases between them. This CDR3 has 14 residues. Germline V CDR1 and CDR2: MNHNS, SASEGT. The CDR3, as DNA: TGTGCCAGTGACTCTTCGACCCCTGATGAAAAACTGTTTTTT. It codes for CASDSSTPDEKLFF.

The sample holds a few counts of this clone. The chain is built from TRBV6-5 and TRBJ2-7; a weak D match, TRBD2 (5 bases). The CDR3 runs to 14 residues. Germline V gene sequence: CDR1 MNHEY, CDR2 SVGAGI. V was trimmed by 7 bases and J by 1 base, leaving 14 bases between them. The CDR3 spells CASTHGLGSYEQYF. For the CDR3, the DNA is TGTGCCAGCACTCATGGACTCGGGTCCTACGAGCAGTACTTC.

The chain has TRBV5-1 and TRBJ1-2, with 12 bases that match TRBD1. CDR1 and CDR2 (germline): SGHRS, YFSETQ. The CDR3 loop spans 18 amino acids. The junction had 11 bases not matched to a gene; V was cut back by 4 bases and J by 1 base. CDR3 in amino acids: CASSPRGQGAQSNYGYTF. The DNA for the CDR3 is TGCGCCAGCAGCCCGAGGGGACAGGGGGCGCAGAGTAACTATGGCTACACCTTC.

V is TRBV5-1 and J is TRBJ1-4, with D perhaps matching TRBD1 (6 bases). The ends were cut back, 1 base at V and 3 bases at J, with 10 bases in the middle. This CDR3 is built from 15 residues. Germline loops: CDR1 SGHRS, CDR2 YFSETQ. The CDR3 nucleotides are TGCGCCAGCAGCTTGTCAGGGGCCCCTAATGAAAAACTGTTTTTT. Translated: CASSLSGAPNEKLFF.

CDR3 residues: CASSPPRETQYF. The DNA for the CDR3 is TGTGCCAGCTCACCACCGAGAGAGACCCAGTACTTC. The chain links TRBV18 to TRBJ2-5, with D uncertain. CDR1 KGHSH and CDR2 LQKENI come from the germline V gene. The CDR3 spans 12 residues. V lost 0 bases and J 4 bases, leaving 3 bases between the germline ends.

This chain uses TRBV9 with TRBJ2-1; 12 positions match TRBD2. This CDR3 is built from 18 residues. Germline trimming cut 4 bases from V and 1 base from J; bases unmatched to any gene: 9. The germline CDR1 and CDR2 sequences are SGDLS and YYNGEE. This CDR3 reads CASSPMTLAGGSYNEQFF. CDR3 in DNA: TGTGCCAGCAGCCCGATGACGCTAGCGGGAGGGTCCTACAATGAGCAGTTCTTC.

V is TRBV4-1 and J is TRBJ2-1; TRBD2 matches at 8 bases. This CDR3 is 17 amino acids long. V lost 1 base and J lost 10; bases outside the gene matches: 15. CDR1 is MGHRA, CDR2 YSYEKL, per germline. The CDR3 nucleotides read TGCGCCAGCAGCCAAGCTCTCGGGGCTAGCGGGCCAATGGAGCAGTTCTTC. Its translation is CASSQALGASGPMEQFF.